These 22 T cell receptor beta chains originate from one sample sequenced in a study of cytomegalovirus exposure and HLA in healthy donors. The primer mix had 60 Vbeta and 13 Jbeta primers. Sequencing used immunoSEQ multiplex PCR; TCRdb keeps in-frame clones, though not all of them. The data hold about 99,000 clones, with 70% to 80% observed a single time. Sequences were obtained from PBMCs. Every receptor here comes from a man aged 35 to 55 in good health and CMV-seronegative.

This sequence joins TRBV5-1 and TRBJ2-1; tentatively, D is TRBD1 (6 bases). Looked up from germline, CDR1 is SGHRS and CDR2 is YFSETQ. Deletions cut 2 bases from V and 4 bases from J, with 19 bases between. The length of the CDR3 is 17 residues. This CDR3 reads CASSLTGGARPYNEQFF. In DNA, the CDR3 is TGCGCCAGCAGCTTAACTGGGGGCGCCCGTCCTTACAATGAGCAGTTCTTC.

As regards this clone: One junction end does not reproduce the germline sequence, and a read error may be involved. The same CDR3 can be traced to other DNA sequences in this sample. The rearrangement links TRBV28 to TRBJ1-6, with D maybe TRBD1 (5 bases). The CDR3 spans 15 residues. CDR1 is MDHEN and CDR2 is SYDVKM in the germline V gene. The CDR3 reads CASMGDSSYNSPLHF. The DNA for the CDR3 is TGTGCCAGCATGGGTGACAGCTCCTATAATTCCCCCCTCCACTTT. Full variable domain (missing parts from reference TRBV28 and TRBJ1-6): DVKVTQSSRYLVKRTGEKVFLECVQDMDHENMFWYRQDPGLGLRLIYFSYDVKMKEKGDIPEGYSVSREKKERFSLILESASTNQTSMYLCASMGDSSYNSPLHFGNGTRLTVT.

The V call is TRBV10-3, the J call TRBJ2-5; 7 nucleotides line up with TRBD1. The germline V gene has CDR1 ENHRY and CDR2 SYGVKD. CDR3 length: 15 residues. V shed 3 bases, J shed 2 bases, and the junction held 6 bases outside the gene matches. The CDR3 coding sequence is TGTGCCATCAGTGATTCACGACAGGGTCAAGAGACCCAGTACTTC. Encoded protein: CAISDSRQGQETQYF.

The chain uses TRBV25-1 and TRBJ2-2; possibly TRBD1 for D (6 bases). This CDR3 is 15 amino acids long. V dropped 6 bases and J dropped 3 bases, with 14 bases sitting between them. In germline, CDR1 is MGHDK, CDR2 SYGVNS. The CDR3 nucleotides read TGTGCCAGCAGAACCTCAGGGGCGGACACCGGGGAGCTGTTTTTT. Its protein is CASRTSGADTGELFF.

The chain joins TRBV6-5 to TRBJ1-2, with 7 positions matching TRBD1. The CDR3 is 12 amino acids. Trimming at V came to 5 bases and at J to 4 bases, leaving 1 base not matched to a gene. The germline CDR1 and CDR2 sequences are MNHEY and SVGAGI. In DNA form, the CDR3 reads TGTGCCAGCAGTAGACAGGGCTATGGCTACACCTTC. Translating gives CASSRQGYGYTF.

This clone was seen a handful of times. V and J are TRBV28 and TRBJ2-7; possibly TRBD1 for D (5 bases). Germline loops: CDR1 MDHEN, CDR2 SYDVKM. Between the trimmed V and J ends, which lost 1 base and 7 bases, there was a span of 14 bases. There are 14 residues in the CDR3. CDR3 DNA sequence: TGTGCCAGCAGTTTATTCCCCGGCAGGGCAGAGCAGTACTTC. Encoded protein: CASSLFPGRAEQYF. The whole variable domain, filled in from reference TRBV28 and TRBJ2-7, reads DVKVTQSSRYLVKRTGEKVFLECVQDMDHENMFWYRQDPGLGLRLIYFSYDVKMKEKGDIPEGYSVSREKKERFSLILESASTNQTSMYLCASSLFPGRAEQYFGPGTRLTVT.

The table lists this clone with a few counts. The CDR3, as DNA: TGTGCCAGCAGCTTTATATCTCCGGGACAGGGGTTCACTGAAGCTTTCTTT. It specifies CASSFISPGQGFTEAFF. This rearrangement joins TRBV7-9 to TRBJ1-1; 10 bases are shared with TRBD1. CDR1 is SEHNR, CDR2 FQNEAQ, per germline (reference sequence). The CDR3 sequence is 17 residues long. Trimming at V came to 3 bases and at J to 4 bases, leaving 11 bases not matched to a gene.

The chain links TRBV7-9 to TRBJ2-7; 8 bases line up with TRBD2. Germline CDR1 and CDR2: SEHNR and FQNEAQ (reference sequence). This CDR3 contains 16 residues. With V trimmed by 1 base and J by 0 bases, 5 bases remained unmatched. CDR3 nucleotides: TGTGCCAGCAGCTTAGGAGCGGGGGCGGGCTCCTACGAGCAGTACTTC. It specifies CASSLGAGAGSYEQYF.

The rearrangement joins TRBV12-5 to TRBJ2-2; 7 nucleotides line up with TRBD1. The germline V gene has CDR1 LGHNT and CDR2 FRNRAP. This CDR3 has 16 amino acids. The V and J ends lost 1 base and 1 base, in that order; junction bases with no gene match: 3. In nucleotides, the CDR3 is TGTGCTAGTGGTTTGGCCCGGACAGGGAACACCGGGGAGCTGTTTTTT. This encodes CASGLARTGNTGELFF.

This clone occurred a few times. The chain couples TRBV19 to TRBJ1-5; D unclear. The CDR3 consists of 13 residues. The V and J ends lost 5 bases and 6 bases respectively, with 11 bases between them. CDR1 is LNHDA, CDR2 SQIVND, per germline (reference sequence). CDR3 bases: TGTGCCAGTAGTGCCCACAGTGGTCAGCCCCAGCATTTT. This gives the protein CASSAHSGQPQHF.

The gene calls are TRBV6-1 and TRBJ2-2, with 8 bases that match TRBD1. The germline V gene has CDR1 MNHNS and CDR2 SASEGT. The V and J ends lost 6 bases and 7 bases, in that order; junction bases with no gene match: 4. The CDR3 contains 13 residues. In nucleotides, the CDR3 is TGTGCCAGCAGCCGGGACAGGCTCGGGGAGCTGTTTTTT. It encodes CASSRDRLGELFF.

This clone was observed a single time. The CDR3 DNA is TGTGCCAGCAGTTCCGGGAATCAGCCCCAGCATTTT. The encoded protein is CASSSGNQPQHF. This rearrangement joins TRBV27 to TRBJ1-5; D gene unclear. The V gene lost 4 bases and the J gene lost 4 bases, with 5 bases spanning the gap. Germline CDR1 reads MNHEY; CDR2 reads SMNVEV (reference sequence). The CDR3 is 12 residues long.

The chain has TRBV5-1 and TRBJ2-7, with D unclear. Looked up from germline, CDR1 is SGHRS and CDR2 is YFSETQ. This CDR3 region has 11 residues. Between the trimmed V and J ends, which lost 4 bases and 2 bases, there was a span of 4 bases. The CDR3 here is CASSDTYEQYF. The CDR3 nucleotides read TGCGCCAGCAGCGACACCTACGAGCAGTACTTC.

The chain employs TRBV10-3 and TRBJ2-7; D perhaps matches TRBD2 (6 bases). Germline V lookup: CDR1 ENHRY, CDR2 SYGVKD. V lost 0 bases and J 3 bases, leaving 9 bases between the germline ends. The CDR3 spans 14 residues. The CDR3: CAISESGSGYEQYF. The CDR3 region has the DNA TGTGCCATCAGTGAGTCGGGTAGCGGCTACGAGCAGTACTTC.

The CDR3 bases are TGTGCCAGCAGCCAAGATCCTGCAGATAACTATGGCTACACCTTC. Amino acids: CASSQDPADNYGYTF. The chain carries TRBV4-2 and TRBJ1-2; D unresolved. The germline V and J ends were trimmed by 0 bases and 1 base, with 9 bases remaining between them. The CDR3 runs 15 residues. Germline V gene data show CDR1 as LGHNA and CDR2 as YNFKEQ.

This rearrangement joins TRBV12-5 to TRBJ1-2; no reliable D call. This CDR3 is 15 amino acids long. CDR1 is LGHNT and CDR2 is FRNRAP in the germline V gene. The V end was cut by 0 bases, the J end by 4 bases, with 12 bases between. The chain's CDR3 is CASGLVKTAPYGYTF. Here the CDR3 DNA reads TGTGCTAGTGGTTTGGTTAAAACAGCACCCTATGGCTACACCTTC.

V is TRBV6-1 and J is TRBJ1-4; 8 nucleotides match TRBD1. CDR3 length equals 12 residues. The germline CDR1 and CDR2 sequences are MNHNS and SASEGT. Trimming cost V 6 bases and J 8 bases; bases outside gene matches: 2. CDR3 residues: CASRRQGEKLFF. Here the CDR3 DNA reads TGTGCCAGCAGAAGACAGGGGGAAAAACTGTTTTTT.

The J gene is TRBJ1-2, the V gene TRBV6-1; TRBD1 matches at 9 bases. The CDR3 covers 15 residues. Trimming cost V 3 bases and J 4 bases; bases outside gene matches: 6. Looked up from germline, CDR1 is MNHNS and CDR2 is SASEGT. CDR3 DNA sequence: TGTGCCAGCAGTGACGTAGGGACAGGGTTCTATGGCTACACCTTC. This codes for CASSDVGTGFYGYTF.

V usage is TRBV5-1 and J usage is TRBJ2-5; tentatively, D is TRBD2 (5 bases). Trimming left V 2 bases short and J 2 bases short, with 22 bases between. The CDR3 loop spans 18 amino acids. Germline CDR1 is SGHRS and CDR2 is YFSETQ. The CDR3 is CASSLGPWASNPQETQYF. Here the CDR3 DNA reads TGCGCCAGCAGCTTAGGCCCCTGGGCTAGCAACCCACAAGAGACCCAGTACTTC.

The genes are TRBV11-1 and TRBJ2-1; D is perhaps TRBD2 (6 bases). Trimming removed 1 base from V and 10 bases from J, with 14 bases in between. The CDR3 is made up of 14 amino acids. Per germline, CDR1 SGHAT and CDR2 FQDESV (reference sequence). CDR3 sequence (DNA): TGTGCCAGCAGCTTAGGTTGGGGGGATCTCGAGCAGTTCTTC. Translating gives CASSLGWGDLEQFF.

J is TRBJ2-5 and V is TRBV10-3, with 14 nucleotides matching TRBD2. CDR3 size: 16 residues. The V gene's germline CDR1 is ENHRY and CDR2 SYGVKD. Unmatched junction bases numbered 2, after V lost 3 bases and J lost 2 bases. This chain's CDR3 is CAISDGLAGGQETQYF. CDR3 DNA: TGTGCCATCAGTGATGGACTAGCGGGGGGTCAAGAGACCCAGTACTTC.

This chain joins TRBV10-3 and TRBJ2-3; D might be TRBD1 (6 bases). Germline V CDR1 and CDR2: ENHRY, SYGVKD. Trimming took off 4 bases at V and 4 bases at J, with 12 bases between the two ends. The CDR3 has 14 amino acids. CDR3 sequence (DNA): TGTGCCATCAGTGCAGGGGCCAGCGCAGATACGCAGTATTTT. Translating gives CAISAGASADTQYF.